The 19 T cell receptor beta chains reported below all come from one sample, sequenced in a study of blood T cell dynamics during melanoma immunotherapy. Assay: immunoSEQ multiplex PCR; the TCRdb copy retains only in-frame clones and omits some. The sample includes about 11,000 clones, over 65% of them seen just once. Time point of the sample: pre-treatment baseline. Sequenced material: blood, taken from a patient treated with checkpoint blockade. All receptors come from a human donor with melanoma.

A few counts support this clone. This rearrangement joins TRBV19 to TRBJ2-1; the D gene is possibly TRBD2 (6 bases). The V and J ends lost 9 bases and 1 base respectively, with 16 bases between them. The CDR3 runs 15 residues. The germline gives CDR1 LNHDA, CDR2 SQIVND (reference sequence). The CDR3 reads CASSVWAGSYNEQFF. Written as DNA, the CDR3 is TGTGCCAGCTCAGTCTGGGCGGGGTCCTACAATGAGCAGTTCTTC.

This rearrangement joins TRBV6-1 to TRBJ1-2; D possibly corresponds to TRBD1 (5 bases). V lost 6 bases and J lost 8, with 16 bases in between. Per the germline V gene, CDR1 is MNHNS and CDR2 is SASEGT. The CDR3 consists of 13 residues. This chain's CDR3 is CASSSGQRDGYTF. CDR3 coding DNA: TGTGCCAGCAGCAGCGGACAACGAGACGGCTACACCTTC.

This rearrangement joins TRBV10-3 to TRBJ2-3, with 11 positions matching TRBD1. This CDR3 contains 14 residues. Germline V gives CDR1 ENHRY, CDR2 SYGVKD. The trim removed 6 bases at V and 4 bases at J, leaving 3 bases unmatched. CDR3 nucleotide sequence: TGTGCCATCAGACCGGGACAGGGGGCAGATACGCAGTATTTT. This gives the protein CAIRPGQGADTQYF.

CDR3 in amino acids: CASSLGRVETYEQYF. In DNA form, the CDR3 reads TGTGCCAGCAGCTTAGGCCGGGTCGAGACCTACGAGCAGTACTTC. This chain joins TRBV7-9 and TRBJ2-7; D unresolved. CDR1 and CDR2 from the germline V gene are SEHNR and FQNEAQ (reference sequence). Trimming shortened V by 1 base and J by 2 bases, and 12 bases separated the two germline ends. The CDR3 runs 15 residues.

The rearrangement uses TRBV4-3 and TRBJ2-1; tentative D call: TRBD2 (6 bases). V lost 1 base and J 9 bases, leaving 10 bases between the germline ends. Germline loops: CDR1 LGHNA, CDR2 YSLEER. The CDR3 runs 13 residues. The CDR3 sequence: CASSQAGRSEQFF. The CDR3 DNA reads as TGCGCCAGCAGCCAAGCCGGGAGAAGTGAGCAGTTCTTC.

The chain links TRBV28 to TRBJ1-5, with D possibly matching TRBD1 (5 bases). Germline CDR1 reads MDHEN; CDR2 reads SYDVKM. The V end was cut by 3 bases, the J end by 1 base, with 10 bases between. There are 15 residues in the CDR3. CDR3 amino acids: CASSFTGGSNQPQHF. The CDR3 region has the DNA TGTGCCAGCAGTTTCACCGGGGGGAGCAATCAGCCCCAGCATTTT.

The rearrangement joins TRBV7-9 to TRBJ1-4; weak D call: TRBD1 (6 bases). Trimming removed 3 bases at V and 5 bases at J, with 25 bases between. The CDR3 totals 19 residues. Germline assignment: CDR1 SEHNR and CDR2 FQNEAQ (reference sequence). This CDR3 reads CASSFGWVDATGLNEKLFF. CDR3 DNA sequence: TGTGCCAGCAGCTTTGGATGGGTAGACGCGACAGGCCTAAATGAAAAACTGTTTTTT.

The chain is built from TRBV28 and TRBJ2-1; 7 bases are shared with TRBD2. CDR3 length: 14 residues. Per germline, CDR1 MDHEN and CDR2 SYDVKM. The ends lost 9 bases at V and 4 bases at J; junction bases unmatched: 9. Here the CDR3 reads CASSRASGYNEQFF. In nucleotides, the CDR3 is TGTGCCAGTAGTCGGGCTAGCGGATACAATGAGCAGTTCTTC.

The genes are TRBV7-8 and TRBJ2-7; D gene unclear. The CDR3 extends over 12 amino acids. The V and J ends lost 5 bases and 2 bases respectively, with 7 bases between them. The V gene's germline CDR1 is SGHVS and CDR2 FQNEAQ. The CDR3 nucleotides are TGTGCCAGCAGCCAAGAGACCTACGAGCAGTACTTC. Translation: CASSQETYEQYF.

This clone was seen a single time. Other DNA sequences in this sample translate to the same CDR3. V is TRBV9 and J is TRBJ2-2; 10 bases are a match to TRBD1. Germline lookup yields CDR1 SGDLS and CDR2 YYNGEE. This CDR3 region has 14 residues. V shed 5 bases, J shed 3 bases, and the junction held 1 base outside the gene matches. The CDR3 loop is CASRGTGDTGELFF. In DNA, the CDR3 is TGTGCCAGCAGGGGGACAGGGGACACCGGGGAGCTGTTTTTT.

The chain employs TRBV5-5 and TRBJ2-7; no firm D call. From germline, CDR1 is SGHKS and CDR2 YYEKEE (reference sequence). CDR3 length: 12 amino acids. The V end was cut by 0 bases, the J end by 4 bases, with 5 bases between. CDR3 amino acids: CASSLGRYEQYV. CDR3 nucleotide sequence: TGTGCCAGCAGCTTGGGGCGGTACGAGCAGTACGTC.

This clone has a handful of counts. Written as DNA, the CDR3 is TGTGCCAGCAGACAACAGCAGAACACTGAAGCTTTCTTT. Protein product: CASRQQQNTEAFF. This rearrangement joins TRBV11-2 to TRBJ1-1; D is unresolved. The CDR3 has 13 residues. Deletions cut 6 bases from V and 1 base from J, with 9 bases between. Germline CDR1 and CDR2: SGHAT and FQNNGV.

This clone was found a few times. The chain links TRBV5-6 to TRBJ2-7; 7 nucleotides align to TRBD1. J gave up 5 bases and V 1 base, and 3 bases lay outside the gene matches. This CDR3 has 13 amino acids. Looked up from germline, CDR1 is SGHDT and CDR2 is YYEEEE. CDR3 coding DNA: TGTGCCAGCAGCTTGTACAGGGGACACGAGCAGTACTTC. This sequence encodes CASSLYRGHEQYF.

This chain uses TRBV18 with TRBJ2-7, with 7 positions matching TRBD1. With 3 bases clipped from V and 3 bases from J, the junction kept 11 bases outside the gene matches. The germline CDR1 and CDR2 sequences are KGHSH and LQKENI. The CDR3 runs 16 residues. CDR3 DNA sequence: TGTGCCAGCTCACCCCGACCGGGACAGCTCAACTACGAGCAGTACTTC. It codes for CASSPRPGQLNYEQYF. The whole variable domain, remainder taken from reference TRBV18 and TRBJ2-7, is NAGVMQNPRHLVRRRGQEARLRCSPMKGHSHVYWYRQLPEEGLKFMVYLQKENIIDESGMPKERFSAEFPKEGPSILRIQQVVRGDSAAYFCASSPRPGQLNYEQYFGPGTRLTVT.

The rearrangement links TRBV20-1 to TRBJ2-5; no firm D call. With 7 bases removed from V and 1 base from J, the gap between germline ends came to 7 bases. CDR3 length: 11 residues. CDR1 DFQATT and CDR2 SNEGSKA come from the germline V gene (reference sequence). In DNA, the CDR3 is TGCAGTGGGCGAGGCCAAGAGACCCAGTACTTC. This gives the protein CSGRGQETQYF.

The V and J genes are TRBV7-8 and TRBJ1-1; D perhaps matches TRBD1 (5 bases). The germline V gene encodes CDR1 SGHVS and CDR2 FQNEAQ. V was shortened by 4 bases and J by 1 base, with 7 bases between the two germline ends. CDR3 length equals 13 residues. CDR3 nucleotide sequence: TGTGCCAGCAGCTGGGACCAGAACACTGAAGCTTTCTTT. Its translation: CASSWDQNTEAFF.

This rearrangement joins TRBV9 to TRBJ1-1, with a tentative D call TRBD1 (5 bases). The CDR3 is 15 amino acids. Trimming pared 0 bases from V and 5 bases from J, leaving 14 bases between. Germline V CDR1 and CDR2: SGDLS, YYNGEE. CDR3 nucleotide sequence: TGTGCCAGCAGCGTAGGATTCCTGCAGGGAACTGAAGCTTTCTTT. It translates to CASSVGFLQGTEAFF.

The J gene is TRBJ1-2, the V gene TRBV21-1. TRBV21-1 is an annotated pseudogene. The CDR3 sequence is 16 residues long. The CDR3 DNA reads TGTGCCAGCAGCTCGAAAGGAAGGCCTACCTCGGCTGGCTACACCTTC. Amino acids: CASSSKGRPTSAGYTF.

CDR3 DNA: TGTGCCAGCGCAGGGGGCGGGAGGACCGGGGAGCTGTTTTTT. Its translation: CASAGGGRTGELFF. This chain connects TRBV28 to TRBJ2-2; D is possibly TRBD1 or TRBD2 (8 bases each). CDR1 and CDR2 (germline): MDHEN, SYDVKM. Trimming shortened V by 8 bases and J by 5 bases, and 15 bases separated the two germline ends. The CDR3 extends over 14 amino acids.